Each of the 3 T cell receptor beta chains below was sequenced from the same sample in a study of CD8 T cells in ankylosing spondylitis. A single record per CDR3 protein comes from TCRdb applying MiXCR to the 5' RACE reads. The table has roughly 230,000 distinct CDR3 sequences, more than 15% seen once. Material: blood, either unsorted or a sorted T cell fraction (not recorded which). These TCRs come from a male donor with ankylosing spondylitis or in good health (not recorded which).

The chain uses TRBV29-1 and TRBJ2-1, with D hard to call. Trimming took off 7 bases at V and 5 bases at J, with 18 bases between the two ends. Germline assignment: CDR1 SQVTM and CDR2 ANQGSEA. This CDR3 contains 14 residues. The CDR3 coding sequence is TGCAGCGCCGGGCCCGGGCCCCACCACAATGAGCAGTTCTTC. It yields the protein CSAGPGPHHNEQFF.

The chain links TRBV9 to TRBJ2-3, with D possibly called TRBD1 or TRBD2 (6 bases each). From germline, CDR1 is SGDLS and CDR2 YYNGEE. Between the trimmed V and J ends, which lost 0 bases and 3 bases, there was a span of 14 bases. There are 16 residues in the CDR3. Written as DNA, the CDR3 is TGTGCCAGCAGCGTAGAAGGGGGGAAAAAAACAGATACGCAGTATTTT. It translates to CASSVEGGKKTDTQYF.

The sample holds a few counts of this clonotype. The chain uses TRBV11-2 and TRBJ2-7, with 8 bases that match TRBD2. Per germline, CDR1 SGHAT and CDR2 FQNNGV. The CDR3 length is 14 residues. The V and J ends lost 5 bases and 3 bases, in that order; junction bases with no gene match: 6. CDR3 protein: CASSRAGLVYEQYF. The DNA of the CDR3 is TGTGCCAGCAGCCGTGCGGGACTAGTCTACGAGCAGTACTTC.